This T cell receptor (beta chain) derives from a study of blood T cell repertoires in COVID-19. Across the whole study: The cDNA or gDNA used as material had been derived from T cells, B-cell-depleted T cells, or PBMCs.

Enrolled during active infection, Seattle patients were then followed longitudinally. In the authors' methods: Reference gene primers were amplified, and this amplification served to estimate nucleated cell counts. Libraries were prepared by immunoSEQ multiplex PCR; TCRdb keeps only in-frame clonotypes and omits some of them. For V, J and clone size, that table is used; D and trimming come from the DNA. The repertoire holds tens of thousands of clones, about nine tenths seen once, with roughly a fifth in the top ten. This CDR3 region has 16 residues. After removal of 0 bases from V and 0 bases from J, the junction contained 3 bases not matched to a gene. In germline, CDR1 is SNHLY, CDR2 FYNNEI.

Sequencing was carried out using peripheral blood. This sequence originates from a woman of 80 years or more with COVID-19, enrolled during active disease. V is TRBV2 and J is TRBJ2-3; 7 nucleotides align to TRBD2. DNA for the CDR3: TGTGCCAGCAGTGAAGCGCTGGGGGGGAGCACAGATACGCAGTATTTT. It is translated as CASSEALGGSTDTQYF.